One sample yielded the 11 T cell receptor beta chains listed below, sequenced in a study of control samples from healthy donors and cancer patients. The repertoire was sequenced with immunoSEQ multiplex PCR; TCRdb's copy has only in-frame clones and lacks some. Of around 100,000 clones listed, around 89% were seen once; the top ten hold under 10%. Sequences were obtained from blood. These TCRs come from a young man in good health.

The CDR3 DNA reads as TGTGCCAGCAGACTTAGCGGGAGATACGAGCAGTACTTC. As protein: CASRLSGRYEQYF. The chain links TRBV6-5 to TRBJ2-7, with TRBD2 matching 9 bases. The CDR3 contains 13 residues. CDR1 and CDR2 (germline): MNHEY, SVGAGI. The trim removed 6 bases at V and 4 bases at J, leaving 4 bases unmatched.

J is TRBJ2-1 and V is TRBV7-9; TRBD2 agrees at 12 bases. The CDR3 covers 19 residues. J was trimmed by 0 bases and V by 6 bases; bases with no gene match: 12. The V gene's germline CDR1 is SEHNR and CDR2 FQNEAQ (reference sequence). CDR3 in amino acids: CASSSRTSGEKSSYNEQFF. In nucleotides, the CDR3 is TGTGCCAGCAGTTCTAGGACTAGCGGGGAAAAGAGCTCCTACAATGAGCAGTTCTTC.

V gene TRBV6-5 combines with J gene TRBJ2-5; D is perhaps TRBD1 (6 bases). Deletions cut 6 bases from V and 1 base from J, with 15 bases between. Per germline, CDR1 MNHEY and CDR2 SVGAGI. The CDR3 has 15 amino acids. CDR3 protein: CASSPRAGVQETQYF. CDR3 DNA: TGTGCCAGCAGCCCCCGGGCAGGGGTCCAAGAGACCCAGTACTTC.

The chain links TRBV4-1 to TRBJ1-4; unclear D gene. With 1 base removed from V and 0 bases from J, the gap between germline ends came to 3 bases. Germline CDR1 reads MGHRA; CDR2 reads YSYEKL. The CDR3 covers 14 residues. The CDR3 DNA reads TGCGCCAGCAGCCAAGTTGCAACTAATGAAAAACTGTTTTTT. Protein product: CASSQVATNEKLFF.

This clone is a singleton in its sample. The chain couples TRBV27 to TRBJ1-5; tentative D call: TRBD1 (5 bases). Per germline, CDR1 MNHEY and CDR2 SMNVEV (reference sequence). CDR3 length: 12 amino acids. Trimming pared 8 bases from V and 12 bases from J, leaving 17 bases between. The CDR3 nucleotides are TGTGCCAGCGGCCCGAGGGGAATGGGCCAGCATTTT. Encoded protein: CASGPRGMGQHF.

The chain employs TRBV27 and TRBJ2-1; 15 bases fit TRBD2. In germline, CDR1 is MNHEY, CDR2 SMNVEV (reference sequence). The V gene end was trimmed by 4 bases and the J gene end by 7 bases; junction bases not matched to a gene: 2. The CDR3 totals 15 residues. For the CDR3, the DNA is TGTGCCAGCAGTTCGGGACTAGCGGGGGGAAATGAGCAGTTCTTC. As protein: CASSSGLAGGNEQFF.

The chain combines TRBV27 with TRBJ2-1, with 14 positions matching TRBD2. Germline V CDR1 and CDR2: MNHEY, SMNVEV (reference sequence). V was pared by 0 bases and J by 7 bases, with 8 bases of the junction left unmatched. The CDR3 covers 18 residues. In DNA form, the CDR3 reads TGTGCCAGCAGTTTATCTACCCTGACTAGCGGGGGGGTTAATGAGCAGTTCTTC. Amino acid sequence: CASSLSTLTSGGVNEQFF.

V and J are TRBV21-1 and TRBJ1-2; TRBD1, the D gene given by the table, was not confirmed from the DNA. TRBV21-1 has pseudogene status. The CDR3 consists of 14 residues. Here the CDR3 DNA reads TGTGCCAGCAGCAAAGGGGACAGGGTAGATGGCTACACCTTC. Amino acid sequence: CASSKGDRVDGYTF.

The chain uses TRBV3-1 (or the pseudogene TRBV3-2) and TRBJ2-5; 7 bases line up with TRBD1. CDR1 is LGHDT and CDR2 is YNNKEL in the germline V gene (reference sequence). The CDR3 is 16 amino acids. The J segment lost 9 bases and the V segment lost 2 bases, leaving 15 bases of the junction unmatched. The CDR3 loop reads CASSQNPGRGLYAQYF. CDR3 sequence (DNA): TGTGCCAGCAGCCAAAATCCCGGCAGGGGGTTATATGCCCAGTACTTC.

The V and J genes are TRBV5-4 and TRBJ2-1; D is unresolved. Germline CDR1 and CDR2: SGHNT and YYREEE (reference sequence). Trimming cost V 3 bases and J 6 bases, with 7 bases left between them. This CDR3 has 12 residues. The CDR3 nucleotides read TGTGCCAGCAGCTCCCCAAGCAATGAGCAGTTCTTC. As protein: CASSSPSNEQFF.

The chain couples TRBV9 to TRBJ2-1, with D possibly matching TRBD2 (7 bases). The CDR3 has 13 amino acids. Germline-derived CDR1 and CDR2 are SGDLS and YYNGEE. Trimming cost V 2 bases and J 6 bases, with 9 bases left between them. As DNA, the CDR3 is TGTGCCAGCAGCGTGGGGGGGCTCAATGAGCAGTTCTTC. Translated: CASSVGGLNEQFF.